A selection of T cell receptor beta chains follows, all from one sample in a study of regulatory T cells in long-lasting Graves disease. TCRdb called the multiplex PCR reads again in MiXCR, with one record for every CDR3 protein. This sample yields around 340,000 distinct CDR3 sequences, of which around 19% are seen a single time; just under 30% belongs to the top ten. Sequencing was performed on peripheral blood mononuclear cells (PBMCs), taken when the disease was refractory, from a patient treated with antithyroid drugs. The receptors stem from a female donor with Graves disease. The CDR3 runs from the conserved cysteine through the conserved F or W. Each record gives: V gene, clone size, J gene, D gene, CDR3 protein, CDR3 DNA. The D gene is left open where the match is weak. The size of a clone is reported for some rows only, either as once, few or many, or as a class for expanded clones.

v_gene: TRBV11-2; abundance: once; j_gene: TRBJ2-1; d_gene: NA; CDR3aa: CASSFSRNEQFF; CDR3nt: TGTGCCAGCAGCTTTAGTCGGAACGAGCAGTTCTTC
v_gene: TRBV5-1; abundance: many; j_gene: TRBJ1-2; d_gene: NA; CDR3aa: CASRVDPVDGYTF; CDR3nt: TGCGCCAGCAGGGTGGACCCGGTGGATGGCTACACCTTC
v_gene: TRBV7-2; abundance: many; j_gene: TRBJ1-3; d_gene: NA; CDR3aa: CASSLASGKGSGNTIYF; CDR3nt: TGTGCCAGCAGCTTAGCCTCCGGGAAGGGCTCTGGAAACACCATATATTTT
v_gene: TRBV5-1; abundance: many; j_gene: TRBJ1-2; d_gene: NA; CDR3aa: CASSPRAQTPYGYTF; CDR3nt: TGCGCCAGCAGCCCCCGGGCCCAGACTCCATATGGCTACACCTTC
v_gene: TRBV10-1; abundance: NA; j_gene: TRBJ1-3; d_gene: TRBD1; CDR3aa: CASSPRITGTGGKNSGNTIYF; CDR3nt: TGCGCCAGCAGCCCCAGGATAACCGGGACAGGGGGCAAAAACTCTGGAAACACCATATATTTT
v_gene: TRBV10-1; abundance: NA; j_gene: TRBJ1-1; d_gene: NA; CDR3aa: CASSDLNTEAFF; CDR3nt: TGCGCCAGCAGTGACCTAAACACTGAAGCTTTCTTT
v_gene: TRBV7-9; abundance: NA; j_gene: TRBJ2-2; d_gene: TRBD1; CDR3aa: CASSPDRGRSPGELFF; CDR3nt: TGTGCCAGCAGCCCCGACAGGGGGCGCAGTCCCGGGGAGCTGTTTTTT
v_gene: TRBV5-6; abundance: NA; j_gene: TRBJ1-1; d_gene: NA; CDR3aa: CASSENPLGGSEAFF; CDR3nt: TGTGCCAGCAGCGAGAACCCCTTAGGGGGGAGTGAAGCTTTCTTT
v_gene: TRBV2; abundance: NA; j_gene: TRBJ2-5; d_gene: TRBD1; CDR3aa: CASSDPTGRQETQYF; CDR3nt: TGTGCCAGCAGTGACCCGACAGGGAGACAAGAGACCCAGTACTTC
v_gene: TRBV12-3/TRBV12-4; abundance: few; j_gene: TRBJ2-1; d_gene: TRBD1; CDR3aa: CASSVTGGHNEQFF; CDR3nt: TGTGCCAGCAGTGTGACAGGGGGCCACAATGAGCAGTTCTTC
v_gene: TRBV2; abundance: NA; j_gene: TRBJ1-3; d_gene: NA; CDR3aa: CASRSGPDRNTIYF; CDR3nt: TGTGCCAGCAGATCAGGGCCTGATCGGAACACCATATATTTT
v_gene: TRBV30; abundance: many; j_gene: TRBJ1-4; d_gene: NA; CDR3aa: CAWSDQGARTKLFF; CDR3nt: TGTGCCTGGAGTGATCAAGGCGCCAGGACGAAACTGTTTTTT
v_gene: TRBV6-2/TRBV6-3; abundance: few; j_gene: TRBJ2-1; d_gene: NA; CDR3aa: CASSYSGRSSYNEQFF; CDR3nt: TGTGCCAGCAGTTACTCGGGACGCTCCTCCTACAATGAGCAGTTCTTC
v_gene: TRBV5-1; abundance: NA; j_gene: TRBJ2-7; d_gene: NA; CDR3aa: CASSPGWEYEQYF; CDR3nt: TGCGCCAGCAGCCCCGGGTGGGAGTACGAGCAGTACTTC
v_gene: TRBV3-1; abundance: many; j_gene: TRBJ1-2; d_gene: NA; CDR3aa: CASSQDVPANYGYTF; CDR3nt: TGTGCCAGCAGCCAAGATGTTCCAGCCAACTATGGCTACACCTTC
v_gene: TRBV10-3; abundance: few; j_gene: TRBJ2-7; d_gene: TRBD2; CDR3aa: CAIRGLADEQYF; CDR3nt: TGTGCCATCAGGGGACTAGCGGACGAGCAGTACTTC
v_gene: TRBV5-6; abundance: few; j_gene: TRBJ2-5; d_gene: NA; CDR3aa: CASTSYGARYQETQYF; CDR3nt: TGTGCCAGCACCTCATACGGAGCCAGGTACCAAGAGACCCAGTACTTC
v_gene: TRBV28; abundance: many; j_gene: TRBJ2-7; d_gene: TRBD1; CDR3aa: CASSSPETGGNYEQYF; CDR3nt: TGTGCCAGCAGTTCGCCCGAGACAGGGGGCAACTACGAGCAGTACTTC
v_gene: TRBV6-5; abundance: many; j_gene: TRBJ1-1; d_gene: NA; CDR3aa: CASSSWVRSTEAFF; CDR3nt: TGTGCCAGCAGTTCCTGGGTCCGAAGCACTGAAGCTTTCTTT
v_gene: TRBV15; abundance: NA; j_gene: TRBJ2-5; d_gene: TRBD2; CDR3aa: CATSSLAAGGLETQYF; CDR3nt: TGTGCCACCAGCAGCTTAGCAGCGGGAGGGCTAGAGACCCAGTACTTC
v_gene: TRBV6-2/TRBV6-3; abundance: few; j_gene: TRBJ2-3; d_gene: NA; CDR3aa: CASGDMEGTDTQYF; CDR3nt: TGTGCCAGCGGGGACATGGAGGGCACAGATACGCAGTATTTT
v_gene: TRBV7-2; abundance: few; j_gene: TRBJ2-5; d_gene: TRBD2; CDR3aa: CASSFPRSGLAGGQGTQYF; CDR3nt: TGTGCCAGCAGCTTTCCTAGATCGGGACTAGCGGGAGGGCAGGGGACCCAGTACTTC
v_gene: TRBV12-3/TRBV12-4; abundance: many; j_gene: TRBJ2-4; d_gene: NA; CDR3aa: CASSLEAGGSKNIQYF; CDR3nt: TGTGCCAGCAGTTTAGAGGCAGGGGGGAGCAAAAACATTCAGTACTTC
v_gene: TRBV20-1; abundance: few; j_gene: TRBJ1-1; d_gene: TRBD1; CDR3aa: CSARQGQGYTEAFF; CDR3nt: TGCAGTGCCCGACAGGGCCAAGGGTACACTGAAGCTTTCTTT
v_gene: TRBV5-6; abundance: NA; j_gene: TRBJ1-2; d_gene: TRBD1; CDR3aa: CASSLVYGGTGDYGYTF; CDR3nt: TGTGCCAGCAGCTTGGTGTACGGGGGCACAGGGGACTATGGCTACACCTTC
v_gene: TRBV28; abundance: many; j_gene: TRBJ1-5; d_gene: NA; CDR3aa: CASSRWQSNQPQHF; CDR3nt: TGTGCCAGCAGTCGGTGGCAAAGCAATCAGCCCCAGCATTTT
v_gene: TRBV12-3/TRBV12-4; abundance: NA; j_gene: TRBJ2-3; d_gene: NA; CDR3aa: CASSRGRLGTDTQYF; CDR3nt: TGTGCCAGCAGTCGGGGACGGCTAGGCACAGATACGCAGTATTTT
v_gene: TRBV29-1; abundance: many; j_gene: TRBJ2-7; d_gene: TRBD1; CDR3aa: CSVGYQGAYEQYF; CDR3nt: TGCAGCGTTGGGTATCAGGGGGCTTACGAGCAGTACTTC
v_gene: TRBV7-2; abundance: NA; j_gene: TRBJ2-5; d_gene: NA; CDR3aa: CASSALKETQYF; CDR3nt: TGTGCCAGCAGCGCCTTAAAAGAGACCCAGTACTTC
v_gene: TRBV5-6; abundance: few; j_gene: TRBJ1-2; d_gene: TRBD1; CDR3aa: CASSEGPPTGGHGYTF; CDR3nt: TGTGCCAGCAGCGAAGGACCACCGACAGGGGGCCATGGCTACACCTTC
v_gene: TRBV19; abundance: few; j_gene: TRBJ1-2; d_gene: NA; CDR3aa: CASSIVRGNYGYTF; CDR3nt: TGTGCCAGTAGTATAGTCAGAGGAAACTATGGCTACACCTTC